Below, one TCR beta chain is given with its context. This CDR3 spans 14 amino acids. Per germline, CDR1 KGHDR and CDR2 SFDVKD. V lost 11 bases and J lost 6, with 22 bases in between. The source of the sample is a study of blood T cell repertoires in COVID-19. Overall study context: Collection of acute and convalescent COVID-19 samples took place in the United States, Italy and Spain. Sample material is recorded as cDNA or gDNA derived from T cells, B-cell-depleted T cells, or PBMCs.

Methods used by the authors: The authors estimated nucleated cell counts from reference gene primer amplification. Here immunoSEQ multiplex PCR was the method, and the copy in TCRdb shows in-frame clones only, minus some. V, J and clone size reflect that table, while D and trimming were determined from the DNA. The table shows around 100,000 clones, with roughly 84% occurring only once. Sequencing was performed on peripheral blood. This TCR was recovered from a human donor in a cohort sampled during active COVID-19. The chain uses TRBV24-1 and TRBJ2-7; a weak D match, TRBD2 (5 bases). In DNA form, the CDR3 reads TGTGCCAGAATACGGGATGCGCCTTTCGTCGAGCAGTACTTC. It is translated as CARIRDAPFVEQYF.